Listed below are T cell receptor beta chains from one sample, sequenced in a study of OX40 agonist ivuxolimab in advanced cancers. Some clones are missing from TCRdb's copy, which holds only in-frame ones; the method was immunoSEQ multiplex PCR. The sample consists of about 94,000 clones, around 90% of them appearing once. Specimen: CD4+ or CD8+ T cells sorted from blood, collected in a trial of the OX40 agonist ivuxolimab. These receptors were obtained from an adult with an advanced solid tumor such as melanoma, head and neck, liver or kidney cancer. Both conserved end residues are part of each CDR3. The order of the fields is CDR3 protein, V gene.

CDR3 protein: CASGGQGIGVHEQFF; V gene: TRBV7-9
CDR3 protein: CASSLQGGGARSYEQYF; V gene: TRBV11-2
CDR3 protein: CASSMVQDTYEQYF; V gene: TRBV19
CDR3 protein: CASSLGRSYEQYF; V gene: TRBV5-4
CDR3 protein: CASGSTPNYGYTF; V gene: TRBV9
CDR3 protein: CASNPHETVSYEQYF; V gene: TRBV6-5
CDR3 protein: CATSPTLHTQYF; V gene: TRBV15
CDR3 protein: CATGNEQFF; V gene: TRBV15
CDR3 protein: CASSGPAGGGDDTQYF; V gene: TRBV2
CDR3 protein: CASSLRDSYNYGYTF; V gene: TRBV13
CDR3 protein: CASSYGGNYGYTF; V gene: TRBV27
CDR3 protein: CASSTPQGAYGYTF; V gene: TRBV9
CDR3 protein: CASRTPGEGSGGTQYF; V gene: TRBV5-6
CDR3 protein: CAISDRTENTEAFF; V gene: TRBV10-3
CDR3 protein: CASSLGGTSTDTQYF; V gene: TRBV5-4
CDR3 protein: CASSPPPEQGSPYEQYF; V gene: TRBV18
CDR3 protein: CASSFPRRVAHYGYTF; V gene: TRBV28
CDR3 protein: CASRVFYRGNYGYTF; V gene: TRBV2
CDR3 protein: CASSLNADRAGIYEQYF; V gene: TRBV5-6
CDR3 protein: CASSLGVEYEQYF; V gene: TRBV5-5
CDR3 protein: CASSGPLADRTDTQYF; V gene: TRBV6-1
CDR3 protein: CATSRVSGDQPQHF; V gene: TRBV15
CDR3 protein: CSVVLTYEQYF; V gene: TRBV29-1